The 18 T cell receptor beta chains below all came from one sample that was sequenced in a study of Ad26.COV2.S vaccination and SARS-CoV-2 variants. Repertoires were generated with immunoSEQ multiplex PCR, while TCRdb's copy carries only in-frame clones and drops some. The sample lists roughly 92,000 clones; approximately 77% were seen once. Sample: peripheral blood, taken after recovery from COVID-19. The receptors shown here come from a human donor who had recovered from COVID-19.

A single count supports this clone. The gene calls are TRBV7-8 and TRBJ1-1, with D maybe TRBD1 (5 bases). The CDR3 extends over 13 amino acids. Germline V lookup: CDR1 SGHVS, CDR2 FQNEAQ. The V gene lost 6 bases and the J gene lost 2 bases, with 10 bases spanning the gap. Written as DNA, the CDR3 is TGTGCCAGCAGGAGGGGAGGAAACACTGAAGCTTTCTTT. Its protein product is CASRRGGNTEAFF.

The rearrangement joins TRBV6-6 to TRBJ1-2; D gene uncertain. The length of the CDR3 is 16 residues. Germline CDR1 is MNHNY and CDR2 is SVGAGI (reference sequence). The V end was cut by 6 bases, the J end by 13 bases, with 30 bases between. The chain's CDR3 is CASRTDTLGELNGSTF. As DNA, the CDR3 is TGTGCCAGCAGAACCGACACACTTGGCGAGCTGAATGGTAGCACCTTC.

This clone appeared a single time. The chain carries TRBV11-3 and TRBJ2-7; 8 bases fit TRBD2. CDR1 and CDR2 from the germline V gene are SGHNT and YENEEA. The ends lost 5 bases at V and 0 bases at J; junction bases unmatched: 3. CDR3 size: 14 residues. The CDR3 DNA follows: TGTGCCAGCAGCCGCGGGAGGAGCTCCTACGAGCAGTACTTC. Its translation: CASSRGRSSYEQYF.

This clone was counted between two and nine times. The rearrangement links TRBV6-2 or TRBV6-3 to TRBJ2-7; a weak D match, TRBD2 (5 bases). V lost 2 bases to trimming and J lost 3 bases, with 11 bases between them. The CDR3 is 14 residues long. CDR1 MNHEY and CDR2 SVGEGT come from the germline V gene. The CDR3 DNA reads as TGTGCCAGCAGTTACGGGTCTAGCAACTACGAGCAGTACTTC. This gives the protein CASSYGSSNYEQYF.

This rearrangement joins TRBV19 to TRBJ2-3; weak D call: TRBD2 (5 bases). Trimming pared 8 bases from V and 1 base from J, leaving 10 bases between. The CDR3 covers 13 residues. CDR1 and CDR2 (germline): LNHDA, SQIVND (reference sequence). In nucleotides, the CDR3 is TGTGCCAGTCTACCGAGGGGCACAGATACGCAGTATTTT. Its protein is CASLPRGTDTQYF. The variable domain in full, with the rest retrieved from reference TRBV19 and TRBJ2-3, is DGGITQSPKYLFRKEGQNVTLSCEQNLNHDAMYWYRQDPGQGLRLIYYSQIVNDFQKGDIAEGYSVSREKKESFPLTVTSAQKNPTAFYLCASLPRGTDTQYFGPGTRLTVL.

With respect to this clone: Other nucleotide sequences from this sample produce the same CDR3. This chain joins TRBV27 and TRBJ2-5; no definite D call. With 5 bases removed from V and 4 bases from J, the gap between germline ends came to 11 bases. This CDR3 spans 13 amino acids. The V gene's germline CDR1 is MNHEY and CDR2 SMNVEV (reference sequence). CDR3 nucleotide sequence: TGTGCCAGCAGTCCACGCCCCCGAGAGACCCAGTACTTC. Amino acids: CASSPRPRETQYF.

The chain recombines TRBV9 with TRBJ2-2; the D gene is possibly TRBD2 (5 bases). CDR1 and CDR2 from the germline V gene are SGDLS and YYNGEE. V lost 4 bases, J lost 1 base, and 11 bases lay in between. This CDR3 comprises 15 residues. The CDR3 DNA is TGTGCCAGCAGCTCGCGGGTGGGGAACACCGGGGAGCTGTTTTTT. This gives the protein CASSSRVGNTGELFF.

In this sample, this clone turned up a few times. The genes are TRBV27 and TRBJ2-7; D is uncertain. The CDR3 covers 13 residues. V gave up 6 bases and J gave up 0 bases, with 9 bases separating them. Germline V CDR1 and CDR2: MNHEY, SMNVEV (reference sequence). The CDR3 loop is CASSPPYSYEQYF. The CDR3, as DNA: TGTGCCAGCAGCCCCCCGTACTCCTACGAGCAGTACTTC.

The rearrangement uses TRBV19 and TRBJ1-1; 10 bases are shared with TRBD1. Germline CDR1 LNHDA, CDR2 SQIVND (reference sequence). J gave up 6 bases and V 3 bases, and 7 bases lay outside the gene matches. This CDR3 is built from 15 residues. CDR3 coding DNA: TGTGCCAGTAGTATCCCGGGACAGGGGAGATCTGAAGCTTTCTTT. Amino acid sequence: CASSIPGQGRSEAFF.

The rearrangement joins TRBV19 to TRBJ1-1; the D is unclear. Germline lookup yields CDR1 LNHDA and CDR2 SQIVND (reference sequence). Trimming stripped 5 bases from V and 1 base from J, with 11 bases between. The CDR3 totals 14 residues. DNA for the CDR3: TGTGCCAGTAGTTTCCGGACCGAGAACACTGAAGCTTTCTTT. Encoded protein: CASSFRTENTEAFF.

CDR3 DNA sequence: TGCGCCAGCAGCTCACGCCCGCTACAGGGCGCTGAGCAGTTCTTC. This sequence encodes CASSSRPLQGAEQFF. The chain combines TRBV5-1 with TRBJ2-1; maybe TRBD1 (6 bases). This CDR3 has 15 amino acids. Germline lookup yields CDR1 SGHRS and CDR2 YFSETQ. V gave up 3 bases and J gave up 9 bases, with 19 bases separating them.

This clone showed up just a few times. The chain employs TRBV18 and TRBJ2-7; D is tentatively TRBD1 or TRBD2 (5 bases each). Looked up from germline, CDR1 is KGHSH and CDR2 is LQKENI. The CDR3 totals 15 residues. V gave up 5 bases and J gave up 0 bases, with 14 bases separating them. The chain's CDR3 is CASSTTRGSSYEQYF. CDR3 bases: TGTGCCAGCTCAACGACGAGGGGTAGCTCCTACGAGCAGTACTTC.

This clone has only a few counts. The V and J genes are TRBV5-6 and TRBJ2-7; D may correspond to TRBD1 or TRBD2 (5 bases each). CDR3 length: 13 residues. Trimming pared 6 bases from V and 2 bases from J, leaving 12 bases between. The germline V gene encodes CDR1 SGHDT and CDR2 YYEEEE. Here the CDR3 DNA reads TGTGCCAGCAACACTAGGGGCCCCTACGAGCAGTACTTC. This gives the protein CASNTRGPYEQYF.

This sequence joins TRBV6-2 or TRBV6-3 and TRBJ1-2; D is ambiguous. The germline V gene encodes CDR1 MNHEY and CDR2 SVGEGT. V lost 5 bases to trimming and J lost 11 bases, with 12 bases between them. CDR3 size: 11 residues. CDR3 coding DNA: TGTGCCAGCAGTCCCCTCCTCTGGTACACCTTC. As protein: CASSPLLWYTF.

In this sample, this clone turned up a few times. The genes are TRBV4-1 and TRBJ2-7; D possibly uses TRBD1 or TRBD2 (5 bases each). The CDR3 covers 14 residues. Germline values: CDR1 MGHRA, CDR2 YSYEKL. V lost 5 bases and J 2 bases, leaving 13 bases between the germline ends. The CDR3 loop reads CASSARDGTYEQYF. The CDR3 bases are TGCGCCAGCAGCGCCCGGGACGGGACCTACGAGCAGTACTTC.

CDR3 nucleotide sequence: TGTGCCAGCAGTTCGTACTTGGCGGACCAAGAGACCCAGTACTTC. Its protein is CASSSYLADQETQYF. The chain carries TRBV28 and TRBJ2-5; the D is unclear. The CDR3 has 15 residues. The germline V gene encodes CDR1 MDHEN and CDR2 SYDVKM. The V and J ends lost 4 bases and 0 bases respectively, with 12 bases between them. Full variable domain (missing parts from reference TRBV28 and TRBJ2-5): DVKVTQSSRYLVKRTGEKVFLECVQDMDHENMFWYRQDPGLGLRLIYFSYDVKMKEKGDIPEGYSVSREKKERFSLILESASTNQTSMYLCASSSYLADQETQYFGPGTRLLVL.

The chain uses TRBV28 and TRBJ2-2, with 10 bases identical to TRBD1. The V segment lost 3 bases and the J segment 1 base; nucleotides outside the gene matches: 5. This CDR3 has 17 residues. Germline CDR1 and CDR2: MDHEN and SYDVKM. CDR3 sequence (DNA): TGTGCCAGCAGTTTGCTATGGGACAGGGGGAACACCGGGGAGCTGTTTTTT. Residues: CASSLLWDRGNTGELFF. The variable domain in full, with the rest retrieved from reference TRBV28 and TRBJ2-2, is DVKVTQSSRYLVKRTGEKVFLECVQDMDHENMFWYRQDPGLGLRLIYFSYDVKMKEKGDIPEGYSVSREKKERFSLILESASTNQTSMYLCASSLLWDRGNTGELFFGEGSRLTVL.

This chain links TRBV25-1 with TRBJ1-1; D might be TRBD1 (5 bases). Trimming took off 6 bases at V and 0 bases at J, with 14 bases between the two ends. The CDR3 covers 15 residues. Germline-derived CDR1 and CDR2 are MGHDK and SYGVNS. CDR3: CASRRDLTMNTEAFF. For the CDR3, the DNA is TGTGCCAGCAGAAGGGACCTTACTATGAACACTGAAGCTTTCTTT.